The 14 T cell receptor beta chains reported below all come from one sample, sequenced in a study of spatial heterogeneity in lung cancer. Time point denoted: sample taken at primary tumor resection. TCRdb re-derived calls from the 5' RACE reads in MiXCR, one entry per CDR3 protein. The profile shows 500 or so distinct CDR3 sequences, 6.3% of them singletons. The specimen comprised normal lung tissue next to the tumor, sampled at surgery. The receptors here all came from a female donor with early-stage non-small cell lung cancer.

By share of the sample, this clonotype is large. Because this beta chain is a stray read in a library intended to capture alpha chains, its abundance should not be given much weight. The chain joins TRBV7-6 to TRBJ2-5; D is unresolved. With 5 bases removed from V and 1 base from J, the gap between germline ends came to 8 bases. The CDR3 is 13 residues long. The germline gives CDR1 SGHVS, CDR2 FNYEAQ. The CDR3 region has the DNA TGTGCCAGCAGCAGAGGTCGCCAAGAGACCCAGTACTTC. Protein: CASSRGRQETQYF.

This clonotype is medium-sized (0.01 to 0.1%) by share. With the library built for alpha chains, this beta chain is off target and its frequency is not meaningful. As DNA, the CDR3 is TGTGCCAGCAGCCAAGGTTCTAGCGGGGGCCCGAGCTCCTACAATGAGCAGTTCTTC. As protein: CASSQGSSGGPSSYNEQFF. The V gene is TRBV11-2, the J gene TRBJ2-1, with TRBD2 matching over 10 bases. Germline V CDR1 and CDR2: SGHAT, FQNNGV. The CDR3 contains 19 residues. Unmatched junction bases numbered 13, after V lost 5 bases and J lost 0 bases.

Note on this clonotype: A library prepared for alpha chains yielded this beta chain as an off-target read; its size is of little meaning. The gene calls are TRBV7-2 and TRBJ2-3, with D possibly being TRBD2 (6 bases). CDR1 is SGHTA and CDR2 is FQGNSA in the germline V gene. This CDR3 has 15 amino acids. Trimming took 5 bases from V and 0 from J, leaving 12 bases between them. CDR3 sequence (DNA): TGTGCCAGCAGCCCGGACTACCTTAGCACAGATACGCAGTATTTT. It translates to CASSPDYLSTDTQYF.

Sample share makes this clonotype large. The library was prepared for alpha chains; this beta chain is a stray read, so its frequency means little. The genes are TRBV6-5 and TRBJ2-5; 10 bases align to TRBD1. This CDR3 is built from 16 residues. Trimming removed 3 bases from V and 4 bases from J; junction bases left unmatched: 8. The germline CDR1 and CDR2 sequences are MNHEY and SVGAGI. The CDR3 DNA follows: TGTGCCAGCAGTTATCGCTGGGGACAGGGGATAGAGACCCAGTACTTC. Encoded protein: CASSYRWGQGIETQYF.

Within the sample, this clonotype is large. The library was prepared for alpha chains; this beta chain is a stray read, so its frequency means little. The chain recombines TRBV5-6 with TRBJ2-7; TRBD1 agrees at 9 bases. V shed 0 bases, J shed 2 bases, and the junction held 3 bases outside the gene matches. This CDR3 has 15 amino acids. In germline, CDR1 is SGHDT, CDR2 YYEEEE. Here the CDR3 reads CASSLVQGAAYEQYF. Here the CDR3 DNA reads TGTGCCAGCAGCTTGGTACAGGGGGCCGCCTACGAGCAGTACTTC. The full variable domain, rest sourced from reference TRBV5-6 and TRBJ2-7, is DAGVTQSPTHLIKTRGQQVTLRCSPKSGHDTVSWYQQALGQGPQFIFQYYEEEERQRGNFPDRFSGHQFPNYSSELNVNALLLGDSALYLCASSLVQGAAYEQYFGPGTRLTVT.

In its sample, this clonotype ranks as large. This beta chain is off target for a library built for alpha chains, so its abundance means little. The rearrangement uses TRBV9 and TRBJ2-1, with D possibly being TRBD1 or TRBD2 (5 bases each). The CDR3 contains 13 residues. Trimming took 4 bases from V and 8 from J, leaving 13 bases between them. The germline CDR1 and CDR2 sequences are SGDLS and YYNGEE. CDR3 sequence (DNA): TGTGCCAGCAGCCCGGGACCCTTCTATGAGCAGTTCTTC. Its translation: CASSPGPFYEQFF.

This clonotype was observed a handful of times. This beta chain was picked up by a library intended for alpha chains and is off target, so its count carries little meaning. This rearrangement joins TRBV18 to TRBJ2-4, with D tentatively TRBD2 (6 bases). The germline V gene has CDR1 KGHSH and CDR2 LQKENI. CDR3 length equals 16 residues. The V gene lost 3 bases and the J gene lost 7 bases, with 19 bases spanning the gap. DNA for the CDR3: TGTGCCAGCTCACCGTCGACTAGGGGCGATGTGAACATTCAGTACTTC. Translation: CASSPSTRGDVNIQYF.

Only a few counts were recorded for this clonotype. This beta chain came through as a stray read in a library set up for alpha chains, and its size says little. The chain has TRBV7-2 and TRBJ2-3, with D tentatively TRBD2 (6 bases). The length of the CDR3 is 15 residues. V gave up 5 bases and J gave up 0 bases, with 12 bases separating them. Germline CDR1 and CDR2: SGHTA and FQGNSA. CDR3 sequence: CASSADYTSTDTQYF. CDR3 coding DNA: TGTGCCAGCAGCGCGGACTACACTAGCACAGATACGCAGTATTTT.

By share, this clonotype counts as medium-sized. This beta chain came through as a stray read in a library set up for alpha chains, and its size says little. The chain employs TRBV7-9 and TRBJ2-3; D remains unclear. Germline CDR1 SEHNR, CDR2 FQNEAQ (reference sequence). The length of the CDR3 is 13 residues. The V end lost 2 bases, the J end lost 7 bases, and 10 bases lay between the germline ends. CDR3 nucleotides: TGTGCCAGCAGCTTACCGGGCAAATATACGCAGTATTTT. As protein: CASSLPGKYTQYF.

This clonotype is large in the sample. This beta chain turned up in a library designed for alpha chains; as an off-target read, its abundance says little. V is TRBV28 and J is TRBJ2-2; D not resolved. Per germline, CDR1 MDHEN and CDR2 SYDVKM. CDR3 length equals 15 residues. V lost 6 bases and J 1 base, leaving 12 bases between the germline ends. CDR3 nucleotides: TGTGCCAGCAGACCTACCGATCAGAACACCGGGGAGCTGTTTTTT. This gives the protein CASRPTDQNTGELFF.

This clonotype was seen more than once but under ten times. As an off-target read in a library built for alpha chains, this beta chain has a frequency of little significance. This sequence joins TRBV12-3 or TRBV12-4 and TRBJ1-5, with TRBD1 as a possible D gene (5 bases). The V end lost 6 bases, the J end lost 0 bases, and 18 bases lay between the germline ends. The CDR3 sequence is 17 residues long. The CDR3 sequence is CASRSGTVHDSNQPQHF. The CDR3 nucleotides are TGTGCCAGCAGATCCGGGACGGTGCATGATAGCAATCAGCCCCAGCATTTT.

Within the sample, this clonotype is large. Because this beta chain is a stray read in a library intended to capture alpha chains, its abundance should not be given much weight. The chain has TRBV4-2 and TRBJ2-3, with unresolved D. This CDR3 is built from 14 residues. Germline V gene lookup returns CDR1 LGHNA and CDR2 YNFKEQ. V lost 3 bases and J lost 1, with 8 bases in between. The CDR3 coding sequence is TGTGCCAGCAGCCAGGGCAGAGGCACAGATACGCAGTATTTT. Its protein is CASSQGRGTDTQYF.

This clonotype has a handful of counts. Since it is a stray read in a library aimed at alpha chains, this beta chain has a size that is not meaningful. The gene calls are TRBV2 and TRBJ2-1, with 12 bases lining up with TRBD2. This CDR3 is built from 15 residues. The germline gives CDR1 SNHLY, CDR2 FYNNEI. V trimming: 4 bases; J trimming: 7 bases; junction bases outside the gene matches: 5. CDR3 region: CASSARTSGVNEQFF. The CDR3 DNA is TGTGCCAGCAGTGCTCGGACTAGCGGGGTTAATGAGCAGTTCTTC. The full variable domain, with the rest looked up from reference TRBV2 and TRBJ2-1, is EPEVTQTPSHQVTQMGQEVILRCVPISNHLYFYWYRQILGQKVEFLVSFYNNEISEKSEIFDDQFSVERPDGSNFTLKIRSTKLEDSAMYFCASSARTSGVNEQFFGPGTRLTVL.

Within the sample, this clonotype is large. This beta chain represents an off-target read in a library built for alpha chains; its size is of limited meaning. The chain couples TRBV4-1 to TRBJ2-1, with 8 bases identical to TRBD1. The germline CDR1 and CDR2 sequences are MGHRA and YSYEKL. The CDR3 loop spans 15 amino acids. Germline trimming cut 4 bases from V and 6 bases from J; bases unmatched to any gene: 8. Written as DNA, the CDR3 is TGCGCCAGCAGCCCCTCTGCGGACAGGGTCAATGAGCAGTTCTTC. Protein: CASSPSADRVNEQFF.